Listed below are T cell receptor beta chains from one sample, sequenced in a study of T cells after yellow fever vaccination. TCRdb itself ran the 5' RACE reads through MiXCR, one entry per CDR3 protein. The sample holds 350,000 to 450,000 distinct CDR3 sequences, roughly 6.2% seen once. The material was PBMCs, obtained 5 days after the yellow fever booster vaccination. The receptors stem from a man aged 25 to 40 who received the YFV17D yellow fever vaccine. Both conserved end residues are part of each CDR3. Each record gives: V gene, CDR3 protein.

V: TRBV7-2; CDR3: CASSSRRLNTEAFF
V: TRBV7-9; CDR3: CASITVGIQETQYF
V: TRBV7-2; CDR3: CASTRFGGEGETQYF
V: TRBV7-9; CDR3: CASKTGIQETQYF
V: TRBV5-1; CDR3: CASSLGRALYEQYF
V: TRBV6-1; CDR3: CASSPTSGRGRDTQYF
V: TRBV11-2; CDR3: CASSAGLDYGYTF
V: TRBV2; CDR3: CASSEALPGIITTDTQYF
V: TRBV5-5; CDR3: CASSSWAGGVTGELFF
V: TRBV7-2; CDR3: CASSHLGGVDIQYF
V: TRBV10-3; CDR3: CAIGGGYTF
V: TRBV15; CDR3: CATSRDRIQGGEQYF
V: TRBV5-1; CDR3: CASTDSGHSYEQYF
V: TRBV12-3/TRBV12-4; CDR3: CASSYQIGGGNSPLHF
V: TRBV12-3/TRBV12-4; CDR3: CASRDGTYNEQFF
V: TRBV12-3/TRBV12-4; CDR3: CASTQREQGNSGANVLTF
V: TRBV20-1; CDR3: CSAAGLRNREGGYTF
V: TRBV5-1; CDR3: CASSSDRGWLSEQYF
V: TRBV7-9; CDR3: CASRLHRDLYNEQFF
V: TRBV4-3; CDR3: CASSRGTEETQYF
V: TRBV18; CDR3: CASSPDRAGANVLTF
V: TRBV10-3; CDR3: CAIGTASNTGELFF
V: TRBV4-2; CDR3: CASSQVGTGPRSQETQYF
V: TRBV15; CDR3: CATSRGGTWETQYF
V: TRBV12-3/TRBV12-4; CDR3: CASSWRKPGPSTGGEQFF
V: TRBV7-2; CDR3: CASSPAGQGYSPLHF
V: TRBV7-2; CDR3: CASSVLRGSYHEQYF
V: TRBV5-1; CDR3: CASSLPTGVGEKLFF
V: TRBV4-3; CDR3: CASSQTPLDTQYF
V: TRBV7-2; CDR3: CASSPSPSGSYNEQFF
V: TRBV7-2; CDR3: CASRSETPGELFF
V: TRBV18; CDR3: CASSDKGARETQYF
V: TRBV12-3/TRBV12-4; CDR3: CASSPPGRGSYNEQFF
V: TRBV20-1; CDR3: CSARGGLNQPQHF
V: TRBV12-3/TRBV12-4; CDR3: CASSLVRGIAYEQYF
V: TRBV28; CDR3: CASSLYREQYF
V: TRBV28; CDR3: CASSTPGSSSYEQYF
V: TRBV10-1; CDR3: CASSPGTGGILDEQYF
V: TRBV3-1; CDR3: CASSQAGGIYEQYF
V: TRBV4-3; CDR3: CASSARQGKGYEQYF
V: TRBV2; CDR3: CATHPIIAGGRDEQFF
V: TRBV3-1; CDR3: CASSQESSGGRGDTQYF
V: TRBV4-3; CDR3: CASSQDVGLNQPQHF
V: TRBV20-1; CDR3: CSVVRTYEQYF
V: TRBV19; CDR3: CASSRFGTATNEKLFF
V: TRBV15; CDR3: CATSSSRTSGSLGYEQYF
V: TRBV5-1; CDR3: CASSPGQGAIADTQYF
V: TRBV7-2; CDR3: CASSLVSGGSYNEQFF
V: TRBV12-3/TRBV12-4; CDR3: CASSLTAGTNEKLFF
V: TRBV5-1; CDR3: CASSSYLNTGELFF
V: TRBV4-3; CDR3: CASWSGSNFDEQYF
V: TRBV20-1; CDR3: CSAIASGRTDTQYF
V: TRBV20-1; CDR3: CSARAPGGTEAFF
V: TRBV6-5; CDR3: CASSSGRGDEQFF
V: TRBV10-2; CDR3: CASSEAGSGHRRYTF
V: TRBV9; CDR3: CASSVWGQGADNEQFF
V: TRBV5-4; CDR3: CASSPQIGRTGLETQYF
V: TRBV18; CDR3: CASSSDQDQPQHF
V: TRBV19; CDR3: CASSRTIRELFF
V: TRBV5-6; CDR3: CASSPRSGADTGELFF